This T cell receptor (beta chain) was captured by sequencing in a study of shared clonotypes between healthy human individuals. Generated by immunoSEQ multiplex PCR, the TCRdb table keeps only in-frame clones and is missing some. The sample includes approximately 2,300,000 clones, roughly 92% of them seen just once. Trimming removed 3 bases from V and 0 bases from J, with 13 bases in between. The CDR3 is 16 amino acids. From germline, CDR1 is MNHEY and CDR2 SMNVEV (reference sequence). As concerns this clone: Antigen specificity is unknown.

Broader study findings: Sorted-subset sequencing, rarefaction showed, was incomplete despite large depth.

This receptor was identified in a man aged 18 to 30 in good health. Some clones in this sample may be carry-over from other donors' samples. This chain connects TRBV27 to TRBJ2-3; D ambiguous. The sample consisted of naive CD4+ T cells from PBMCs. Subset noted: CD45RA+ positively selected. The chain's CDR3 is CASSFSWATSTDTQYF. As DNA, the CDR3 is TGTGCCAGCAGTTTCTCGTGGGCAACTAGCACAGATACGCAGTATTTT.